Below, one T cell receptor beta chain is given with its context. No antigen is known for it. Each CDR3 protein is one row after TCRdb ran MiXCR on the RT-PCR reads. This table has hundreds of thousands of distinct CDR3 sequences, roughly 20% appearing once. This sample is part of a study of response to subunit inactivated influenza vaccine. Trimming took 4 bases from V and 6 from J; bases not matched to a gene: 12. The CDR3 runs to 16 residues. Germline V lookup: CDR1 SGHRS, CDR2 YFSETQ. Whole-study findings and limits: Authors suggested few new T cells are recruited by each seasonal influenza vaccination.

This chain links TRBV5-1 with TRBJ2-2, with 7 nucleotides matching TRBD2. The sequence derives from a man aged 50 or older who received an inactivated influenza vaccine. The sequencing used PBMCs from blood, collected 5 to 6 days after vaccination. The CDR3 is CASSSGDDHWAGELFF. CDR3 DNA sequence: TGCGCCAGCAGCAGCGGGGACGACCACTGGGCCGGGGAGCTGTTTTTT.